This T cell receptor (beta chain) was retrieved from a study of T cells after yellow fever vaccination. On this clonotype: The antigen remains undetermined.

Study-wide points: A minor fraction of clonotypes spanned both CD4 and CD8 compartments.

Conversion of TCR transcripts into cDNA relied on 5'RACE template switching, which added a universal primer site and UMIs. Each CDR3 protein is one row after TCRdb ran MiXCR on the 5' RACE reads. The repertoire has 150,000 to 200,000 distinct CDR3 sequences, approximately 6.2% of them found once; the top ten carry about 2.8%. This sample comprised CD4+ T cells sorted from PBMCs, obtained on the day of the first yellow fever vaccination. This receptor was identified in a man between 18 and 29 years old who received the YFV17D yellow fever vaccine.

The CDR3 spells CASSLDRESNIQYF. As DNA, the CDR3 is TGTGCCAGCAGCTTAGACAGGGAGTCGAACATTCAGTACTTC. This rearrangement joins TRBV7-3 to TRBJ2-4; 7 nucleotides line up with TRBD1. Per the germline V gene, CDR1 is SGHTA and CDR2 is FQGTGA. The V and J ends lost 2 bases and 7 bases, in that order; junction bases with no gene match: 5. The CDR3 contains 14 residues.